This TCR beta chain is drawn from a study of blood T cell repertoires in COVID-19. Study at large: Both acute and convalescent COVID-19 samples were obtained from the United States, Italy and Spain.

The table came from immunoSEQ multiplex PCR; TCRdb's copy has only in-frame clones and leaves some out. The sample yields under 200,000 clones, approximately 91% seen once. There are 17 residues in the CDR3. The germline gives CDR1 MGHRA, CDR2 YSYEKL. J was trimmed by 6 bases and V by 2 bases; bases with no gene match: 13. The gene calls are TRBV4-1 and TRBJ2-1; 7 nucleotides align to TRBD2. The sequence was collected from a man aged 18 to 35 with acute or convalescent COVID-19. Sequenced sample: peripheral blood. The CDR3 region is CASSQPTGPLAVNEQFF. CDR3 bases: TGCGCCAGCAGCCAACCGACTGGGCCTCTAGCGGTCAATGAGCAGTTCTTC.